This entry lists 27 T cell receptor beta chains sequenced from one sample in a study of blood T cells in healthy people across ages. A second 7 to 11 cycle PCR used barcoded and J-beta primers. From the 5' RACE reads, TCRdb called clonotypes with MiXCR, one entry per CDR3 protein. The data hold roughly 900,000 distinct CDR3 sequences, with roughly 50% observed a single time. The specimen sequenced was blood. The receptors were gathered from a man aged 25-45 years in good health.

V usage is TRBV29-1 and J usage is TRBJ2-3, with 9 positions matching TRBD1. CDR3 length: 12 residues. Germline CDR1 is SQVTM and CDR2 is ANQGSEA. CDR3 in amino acids: CRDRGYTDTQYF. Here the CDR3 DNA reads TGCAGGGACAGGGGTTACACAGATACGCAGTATTTT.

The V and J genes are TRBV10-3 and TRBJ2-1, with TRBD1 matching 10 bases. The CDR3 contains 15 residues. Germline CDR1 and CDR2: ENHRY and SYGVKD. The V segment lost 6 bases and the J segment 5 bases; nucleotides outside the gene matches: 7. The CDR3 DNA is TGTGCCATCAGAGACGACAGGGGGCTTAACAATGAGCAGTTCTTC. Its protein is CAIRDDRGLNNEQFF.

This clonotype has a handful of counts. The rearrangement uses TRBV7-2 and TRBJ2-3, with a tentative D call TRBD1 (5 bases). The CDR3 loop spans 14 amino acids. V was clipped by 5 bases and J by 6 bases, with 15 bases between them. The V gene's germline CDR1 is SGHTA and CDR2 FQGNSA. The CDR3 spells CASSINLRADTQYF. The CDR3 bases are TGTGCCAGCAGCATAAACCTCAGGGCTGATACGCAGTATTTT.

Worth noting for this clonotype: One base away lies a much larger clone, so this may be a sequencing read error. This chain joins TRBV29-1 and TRBJ2-5; 7 bases map to TRBD2. Germline CDR1 and CDR2: SQVTM and ANQGSEA. This CDR3 contains 13 residues. V shed 5 bases and J 4 bases; nucleotides not matched to a gene: 7. CDR3 sequence: CSVRLGGTETQYF. The DNA of the CDR3 is TGCAGCGTTCGACTGGGAGGGACAGAGACCCAGTACTTC.

The gene calls are TRBV7-2 and TRBJ2-2; weak D call: TRBD1 (6 bases). Germline loops: CDR1 SGHTA, CDR2 FQGNSA. This CDR3 spans 14 amino acids. V was trimmed by 4 bases and J by 2 bases, leaving 8 bases between them. CDR3 nucleotide sequence: TGTGCCAGCAGCTCAGGGGCCAACACCGGGGAGCTGTTTTTT. Translation gives CASSSGANTGELFF. Full variable domain (rest looked up from reference TRBV7-2 and TRBJ2-2): GAGVSQSPSNKVTEKGKDVELRCDPISGHTALYWYRQSLGQGLEFLIYFQGNSAPDKSGLPSDRFSAERTGGSVSTLTIQRTQQEDSAVYLCASSSGANTGELFFGEGSRLTVL.

The gene calls are TRBV27 and TRBJ1-5, with TRBD1 as a possible D gene (6 bases). Germline V lookup: CDR1 MNHEY, CDR2 SMNVEV (reference sequence). CDR3 size: 14 residues. V dropped 5 bases and J dropped 4 bases, with 12 bases sitting between them. The CDR3 spells CASSMTGFNQPQHF. CDR3 coding DNA: TGTGCCAGCAGTATGACAGGTTTTAATCAGCCCCAGCATTTT.

The V and J genes are TRBV9 and TRBJ2-1; D is tentatively TRBD1 or TRBD2 (5 bases each). Germline V lookup: CDR1 SGDLS, CDR2 YYNGEE. The CDR3 runs 15 residues. V was pared by 2 bases and J by 3 bases, with 12 bases between. The CDR3 region is CASSVVSGLYNEQFF. CDR3 nucleotide sequence: TGTGCCAGCAGCGTTGTGTCGGGGCTCTACAATGAGCAGTTCTTC.

This chain uses TRBV20-1 with TRBJ2-5; 8 bases are a match to TRBD2. V shed 5 bases, J shed 1 base, and the junction held 9 bases outside the gene matches. This CDR3 has 15 amino acids. In germline, CDR1 is DFQATT, CDR2 SNEGSKA (reference sequence). The CDR3 reads CSAGLSGGRQETQYF. CDR3 DNA sequence: TGCAGTGCTGGGTTAAGCGGGGGCCGCCAAGAGACCCAGTACTTC.

The chain couples TRBV29-1 to TRBJ2-1; possible D gene TRBD2, 6 bases. This CDR3 is 11 amino acids long. V was trimmed by 3 bases and J by 10 bases, leaving 10 bases between them. Germline V gives CDR1 SQVTM, CDR2 ANQGSEA. CDR3 nucleotides: TGCAGCGTTGATAGAGGGAGGGAGCAGTTCTTC. This codes for CSVDRGREQFF.

The chain carries TRBV6-1 and TRBJ2-1; TRBD2 matches at 13 bases. Per the germline V gene, CDR1 is MNHNS and CDR2 is SASEGT. V lost 6 bases to trimming and J lost 0 bases; unmatched junction nucleotides: 5. The length of the CDR3 is 17 residues. CDR3 protein: CASSLLAGGPSYNEQFF. CDR3 bases: TGTGCCAGCAGCCTACTAGCGGGAGGGCCCTCCTACAATGAGCAGTTCTTC.

V is TRBV7-8 and J is TRBJ2-4; 7 bases are a match to TRBD2. The DNA end lines up better with TRBJ2-7; the J call may be wrong. The CDR3 consists of 14 residues. The germline CDR1 and CDR2 sequences are SGHVS and FQNEAQ. For the CDR3, the DNA is TGTGCCAGCAGCCTCCTAGCGGTTCCCTACGAGCAGTACTTC. Its protein is CASSLLAVPYEQYF.

The table lists this clonotype with a few counts. The genes are TRBV29-1 and TRBJ1-2; D not certain. V dropped 6 bases and J dropped 8 bases, with 19 bases sitting between them. Germline CDR1 and CDR2: SQVTM and ANQGSEA. The CDR3 consists of 13 residues. This chain's CDR3 is CSVDDSSGQGYTF. The DNA for the CDR3 is TGCAGCGTGGACGACTCCTCCGGGCAGGGCTACACCTTC.

This clonotype was observed a single time. CDR3 DNA: TGTGCCAGCAGCCAAGGGGTGGCGGCGGGTGAGCAGTTCTTC. As protein: CASSQGVAAGEQFF. The rearrangement links TRBV14 to TRBJ2-1, with TRBD2 as a possible D gene (5 bases). This CDR3 region has 14 residues. The V end was cut by 1 base, the J end by 9 bases, with 13 bases between. Germline V gene lookup returns CDR1 SGHDN and CDR2 FVKESK.

The chain links TRBV2 to TRBJ2-3, with TRBD2 as a possible D gene (7 bases). In germline, CDR1 is SNHLY, CDR2 FYNNEI. The CDR3 consists of 15 residues. V gave up 6 bases and J gave up 3 bases, with 16 bases separating them. The CDR3 spells CASRPGGPWTDTQYF. The CDR3 DNA sequence: TGTGCCAGCAGACCCGGGGGGCCATGGACAGATACGCAGTATTTT.

This clonotype has only a few counts. CDR3 sequence: CSVEPGGSYNEQFF. The CDR3 DNA sequence: TGCAGCGTTGAGCCGGGTGGCTCCTACAATGAGCAGTTCTTC. V usage is TRBV29-1 and J usage is TRBJ2-1; no clear D gene. V was clipped by 3 bases and J by 0 bases, with 9 bases between them. Germline lookup yields CDR1 SQVTM and CDR2 ANQGSEA. There are 14 residues in the CDR3.

To note about this clonotype: One end of the junction is discordant with germline, which a read error may explain. V and J are TRBV29-1 and TRBJ1-2; D is unresolved. The length of the CDR3 is 14 residues. Germline loops: CDR1 SQVTM, CDR2 ANQGSEA. The CDR3 loop reads CSVEVPGNNDGYTF. The DNA for the CDR3 is TGCAGCGTTGAAGTCCCGGGGAATAACGATGGCTACACCTTC.

This clonotype has at least ten counts. This chain joins TRBV3-1 and TRBJ1-5; D not resolved. The V gene lost 4 bases and the J gene lost 2 bases, with 9 bases spanning the gap. The germline CDR1 and CDR2 sequences are LGHDT and YNNKEL (reference sequence). There are 14 residues in the CDR3. CDR3 amino acids: CASSPGSGNQPQHF. The CDR3 DNA is TGTGCCAGCAGCCCGGGAAGTGGCAATCAGCCCCAGCATTTT.

CDR3 protein: CASSLGAGRAKNIQYF. The CDR3 DNA reads TGTGCCAGCAGCTTAGGAGCGGGCAGGGCCAAAAACATTCAGTACTTC. V usage is TRBV7-9 and J usage is TRBJ2-4; possible D gene TRBD2, 6 bases. Germline CDR1 and CDR2: SEHNR and FQNEAQ (reference sequence). The CDR3 extends over 16 amino acids. The V and J ends lost 1 base and 1 base respectively, with 11 bases between them.

This clonotype occurred a few times. The chain combines TRBV6-1 with TRBJ2-7, with D perhaps matching TRBD1 or TRBD2 (5 bases each). The CDR3 has 14 amino acids. The germline V gene has CDR1 MNHNS and CDR2 SASEGT. Between the trimmed V and J ends, which lost 2 bases and 6 bases, there was a span of 14 bases. The CDR3 sequence: CASSEIGAAGEQYF. The CDR3 DNA follows: TGTGCCAGCAGTGAAATAGGGGCCGCGGGCGAGCAGTACTTC.

This clonotype was seen just once. This sequence joins TRBV7-3 and TRBJ2-3; 8 positions agree with TRBD2. The CDR3 loop spans 15 amino acids. CDR1 SGHTA and CDR2 FQGTGA come from the germline V gene. Germline trimming cut 5 bases from V and 4 bases from J; bases unmatched to any gene: 8. The CDR3 sequence is CASSPVAGFPDTQYF. CDR3 DNA: TGTGCCAGCAGCCCCGTAGCGGGGTTCCCAGATACGCAGTATTTT.

This clonotype was counted a few times. The rearrangement joins TRBV4-2 to TRBJ2-1; D may match TRBD1 or TRBD2 (5 bases each). Trimming stripped 5 bases from V and 7 bases from J, with 12 bases between. CDR1 LGHNA and CDR2 YNFKEQ come from the germline V gene. This CDR3 comprises 13 residues. The CDR3 sequence: CASSRGSGNEQFF. In DNA form, the CDR3 reads TGTGCCAGCAGCAGGGGAAGCGGTAATGAGCAGTTCTTC.

This clonotype appeared a few times. This rearrangement joins TRBV7-2 to TRBJ2-7, with 9 positions matching TRBD1. The CDR3 runs 14 residues. Germline CDR1 reads SGHTA; CDR2 reads FQGNSA. Unmatched junction bases numbered 5, after V lost 1 base and J lost 7 bases. The CDR3 loop reads CASSLEQGAREQYF. The CDR3, as DNA: TGTGCCAGCAGCTTAGAACAGGGGGCGCGAGAGCAGTACTTC.

The V and J genes are TRBV5-6 and TRBJ2-5; TRBD1 agrees at 9 bases. The CDR3 length is 12 residues. The V gene's germline CDR1 is SGHDT and CDR2 YYEEEE. After removal of 4 bases from V and 10 bases from J, the junction contained 5 bases not matched to a gene. CDR3 protein: CASSLRDRVQYF. Written as DNA, the CDR3 is TGTGCCAGCAGCCTCAGGGACAGGGTCCAGTACTTC.

V is TRBV5-6 and J is TRBJ2-3; TRBD2 matches at 10 bases. V was clipped by 4 bases and J by 2 bases; unmatched bases: 7. The CDR3 runs to 16 residues. Germline values: CDR1 SGHDT, CDR2 YYEEEE. CDR3 DNA: TGTGCCAGCAGCCCCGGGACTAGCGCGTACACAGATACGCAGTATTTT. Translated, it gives CASSPGTSAYTDTQYF. The full variable domain, completed using reference TRBV5-6 and TRBJ2-3, is DAGVTQSPTHLIKTRGQQVTLRCSPKSGHDTVSWYQQALGQGPQFIFQYYEEEERQRGNFPDRFSGHQFPNYSSELNVNALLLGDSALYLCASSPGTSAYTDTQYFGPGTRLTVL.

This chain links TRBV4-3 with TRBJ2-3; 9 bases agree with TRBD2. CDR3 size: 18 residues. V lost 2 bases, J lost 0 bases, and 9 bases stayed unmatched. Per the germline V gene, CDR1 is LGHNA and CDR2 is YSLEER. CDR3 sequence reads: CASSQRLAGRVSTDTQYF. As DNA, the CDR3 is TGCGCCAGCAGCCAAAGGCTAGCGGGGCGGGTTAGCACAGATACGCAGTATTTT.

A remark on this clonotype: One end of the junction varies from germline; a read error may be responsible. The gene calls are TRBV30 and TRBJ1-2; D is unclear. Germline lookup yields CDR1 GTSNPN and CDR2 SVGIG (reference sequence). The length of the CDR3 is 13 residues. In DNA, the CDR3 is TGTGCCCGGAGTGTTGGGGAGAAGTCGGGCTACACCTTC. This sequence encodes CARSVGEKSGYTF.

The genes are TRBV5-5 and TRBJ1-1, with a tentative D call TRBD1 (5 bases). V was pared by 0 bases and J by 4 bases, with 10 bases between. CDR3 length: 14 amino acids. Germline V gene lookup returns CDR1 SGHKS and CDR2 YYEKEE (reference sequence). Here the CDR3 DNA reads TGTGCCAGCAGCTTGGCCGACAGAACCACTGAAGCTTTCTTT. Its translation: CASSLADRTTEAFF.